The 27 T cell receptor beta chains given below trace back to one sample, sequenced in a study of blood T cells in healthy people across ages. Together with a sample-barcoded 5' primer, a J-beta primer mix was included in a second PCR lasting roughly 6 to 12 cycles. MiXCR was run by TCRdb on the 5' RACE reads, yielding one entry per CDR3 protein. The sample holds fewer than 950,000 distinct CDR3 sequences, approximately 35% seen once. The source material was blood. The receptors originated from a man younger than 35 in good health.

Concerning this clonotype itself: This may come from a read error, since a much larger clone is one base off. This rearrangement joins TRBV14 to TRBJ2-7, with 9 bases that match TRBD1. This CDR3 comprises 16 residues. The germline gives CDR1 SGHDN, CDR2 FVKESK. Trimming removed 2 bases from V and 7 bases from J; junction bases left unmatched: 12. CDR3 loop: CASSQPGQGTGNEQYF. The CDR3 DNA follows: TGTGCCAGCAGCCAACCGGGACAGGGAACGGGGAATGAGCAGTACTTC.

This clonotype was seen only a few times. J is TRBJ2-3 and V is TRBV27; D remains ambiguous. Germline lookup yields CDR1 MNHEY and CDR2 SMNVEV (reference sequence). The CDR3 spans 13 residues. The V end was cut by 3 bases, the J end by 4 bases, with 8 bases between. CDR3 nucleotides: TGTGCCAGCAGTTTGGCCCCCCCAGATACGCAGTATTTT. This translates into CASSLAPPDTQYF.

This clonotype was counted a few times. V is TRBV6-5 and J is TRBJ2-3; 7 nucleotides align to TRBD1. The CDR3 is made up of 13 amino acids. J lost 5 bases, V lost 6 bases, and 5 bases had no gene match. Germline CDR1 reads MNHEY; CDR2 reads SVGAGI. CDR3 region: CASRTPGGDTQYF. The CDR3 region has the DNA TGTGCCAGCAGAACTCCAGGGGGAGATACGCAGTATTTT.

The chain combines TRBV6-5 with TRBJ2-1; TRBD1 matches at 7 bases. Unmatched junction bases numbered 13, after V lost 6 bases and J lost 8 bases. Germline V gene data show CDR1 as MNHEY and CDR2 as SVGAGI. The CDR3 has 15 amino acids. This CDR3 is CASSRRQGRNDEQFF. The CDR3 region has the DNA TGTGCCAGCAGCCGGAGACAGGGCCGAAACGATGAGCAGTTCTTC.

The chain carries TRBV7-3 and TRBJ1-1, with D tentatively TRBD1 (5 bases). The germline gives CDR1 SGHTA, CDR2 FQGTGA. CDR3 length: 15 residues. V shed 2 bases and J shed 2 bases, with 12 bases lying between them. The CDR3 sequence is CASSLPTGRNTEAFF. The CDR3 DNA reads TGTGCCAGCAGCTTACCTACAGGCCGAAACACTGAAGCTTTCTTT. The full variable domain, completed using reference TRBV7-3 and TRBJ1-1, is GAGVSQTPSNKVTEKGKYVELRCDPISGHTALYWYRQSLGQGPEFLIYFQGTGAADDSGLPNDRFFAVRPEGSVSTLKIQRTERGDSAVYLCASSLPTGRNTEAFFGQGTRLTVV.

This clonotype was seen once. A much larger clone lies one base from this, so it may be a read error. This chain uses TRBV20-1 with TRBJ2-3; D is perhaps TRBD1 or TRBD2 (6 bases each). The CDR3 totals 14 residues. Germline loops: CDR1 DFQATT, CDR2 SNEGSKA (reference sequence). With 0 bases removed from V and 6 bases from J, the gap between germline ends came to 13 bases. For the CDR3, the DNA is TGCAGTGCTAGAGAGGAGGGCAGGGGCGATACGCAGTATTTT. It is translated as CSAREEGRGDTQYF.

For this clonotype: One base away lies a much larger clone, so this may be a sequencing read error. This sequence joins TRBV12-3 or TRBV12-4 and TRBJ2-3; 11 bases map to TRBD2. The length of the CDR3 is 16 residues. V lost 6 bases to trimming and J lost 4 bases; unmatched junction nucleotides: 9. Here the CDR3 DNA reads TGTGCCAGCAGCCCTAATAGCGGGGGGGCGGCAGATACGCAGTATTTT. This gives the protein CASSPNSGGAADTQYF.

On this clonotype: One end of the junction fails to match germline, which may point to a read error. The V call is TRBV4-3, the J call TRBJ2-4, with D maybe TRBD2 (6 bases). Germline CDR1 reads LGHNA; CDR2 reads YSLEER. This CDR3 is built from 16 residues. The CDR3 loop reads CASSQEGGVAKNTQYF. The CDR3 DNA sequence: TGCGCCAGCAGCCAAGAGGGGGGAGTAGCCAAAAACACTCAGTACTTC.

The V gene is TRBV27, the J gene TRBJ1-2; 7 positions match TRBD1. Germline V gene data show CDR1 as MNHEY and CDR2 as SMNVEV (reference sequence). This CDR3 has 14 residues. The V segment lost 0 bases and the J segment 7 bases; nucleotides outside the gene matches: 5. The CDR3 DNA reads TGTGCCAGCAGTTTATCCGGGGCAGGGGGTGGCTACACCTTC. This gives the protein CASSLSGAGGGYTF.

The genes are TRBV20-1 and TRBJ2-5; D gene ambiguous. This CDR3 spans 13 amino acids. Trimming removed 1 base from V and 0 bases from J, with 6 bases in between. In germline, CDR1 is DFQATT, CDR2 SNEGSKA (reference sequence). The chain's CDR3 is CSARGPYQETQYF. CDR3 coding DNA: TGCAGTGCTAGAGGACCGTACCAAGAGACCCAGTACTTC.

This clonotype was seen only a few times. The rearrangement joins TRBV5-1 to TRBJ1-4; D uncertain. Looked up from germline, CDR1 is SGHRS and CDR2 is YFSETQ. V lost 2 bases and J 7 bases, leaving 12 bases between the germline ends. The CDR3 is made up of 14 amino acids. CDR3 amino acids: CASSFDLEGEKLFF. Written as DNA, the CDR3 is TGCGCCAGCAGCTTCGACTTAGAGGGTGAAAAACTGTTTTTT.

Details on this clonotype: This may stem from a read error, because a much larger clone lies one nucleotide away. The chain employs TRBV6-5 and TRBJ2-5; 10 bases match TRBD2. The CDR3 runs 14 residues. Per germline, CDR1 MNHEY and CDR2 SVGAGI. The V segment lost 8 bases and the J segment 2 bases; nucleotides outside the gene matches: 5. The CDR3 bases are TGTGCCAGCGGTTGGACTAGCGGACAAGAGACCCAGTACTTC. Amino acid sequence: CASGWTSGQETQYF.

The genes are TRBV5-1 and TRBJ1-6; perhaps TRBD1 as D (5 bases). The CDR3 consists of 16 residues. CDR1 is SGHRS and CDR2 is YFSETQ in the germline V gene. Trimming took off 5 bases at V and 9 bases at J, with 21 bases between the two ends. Here the CDR3 reads CASRPDAGTGSSPLHF. The CDR3 DNA sequence: TGCGCCAGCAGGCCGGACGCGGGGACGGGGAGTTCACCCCTCCACTTT.

The rearrangement links TRBV12-3 or TRBV12-4 to TRBJ1-5; unclear D gene. This CDR3 region has 15 residues. V was trimmed by 6 bases and J by 7 bases, leaving 19 bases between them. The CDR3 is CASSPGRWVGQPQHF. The CDR3 nucleotides are TGTGCCAGCAGCCCTGGGCGCTGGGTTGGACAGCCCCAGCATTTT.

In regard to this clonotype: This may come from a read error, since a much larger clone is one base off. This chain connects TRBV12-3 or TRBV12-4 to TRBJ2-3, with 10 bases lining up with TRBD2. Trimming cost V 6 bases and J 4 bases; bases outside gene matches: 10. CDR3 length: 16 residues. CDR3 protein: CASRRGTSASADTQYF. CDR3 nucleotide sequence: TGTGCCAGCAGGCGGGGGACTAGCGCCTCCGCAGATACGCAGTATTTT.

The chain joins TRBV19 to TRBJ2-1; TRBD2 matches at 11 bases. The V gene end was trimmed by 7 bases and the J gene end by 4 bases; junction bases not matched to a gene: 9. The V gene's germline CDR1 is LNHDA and CDR2 SQIVND (reference sequence). CDR3 length equals 16 residues. The CDR3 DNA sequence: TGTGCCAGTACCCTATCGTCTAGCGGGGGGTACAATGAGCAGTTCTTC. It yields the protein CASTLSSSGGYNEQFF.

The chain carries TRBV10-3 and TRBJ2-4; 8 nucleotides line up with TRBD1. CDR1 and CDR2 from the germline V gene are ENHRY and SYGVKD. The V segment lost 6 bases and the J segment 0 bases; nucleotides outside the gene matches: 7. The CDR3 loop spans 16 amino acids. The CDR3 DNA reads TGTGCCATCAGCTTAACAGGGGGTTTAGCCAAAAACATTCAGTACTTC. Translated: CAISLTGGLAKNIQYF.

The sample holds many counts of this clonotype. The rearrangement uses TRBV25-1 and TRBJ2-7, with TRBD1 as a possible D gene (6 bases). There are 13 residues in the CDR3. V was pared by 4 bases and J by 3 bases, with 10 bases between. CDR1 is MGHDK, CDR2 SYGVNS, per germline. The CDR3 nucleotides are TGTGCCAGCAGTGCGGGACACTACTACGAGCAGTACTTC. As protein: CASSAGHYYEQYF.

This clonotype was recorded a few times. This rearrangement joins TRBV7-2 to TRBJ1-5, with TRBD1 matching 10 bases. J was trimmed by 0 bases and V by 10 bases; bases with no gene match: 9. The CDR3 loop spans 16 amino acids. Germline-derived CDR1 and CDR2 are SGHTA and FQGNSA. In DNA form, the CDR3 reads TGTGCCACCTCGGACCGGGACAGGGGTAGCAATCAGCCCCAGCATTTT. Encoded protein: CATSDRDRGSNQPQHF.

The chain is built from TRBV24-1 and TRBJ2-3; 9 nucleotides agree with TRBD1. This CDR3 has 17 residues. Germline V gives CDR1 KGHDR, CDR2 SFDVKD. The junction had 9 bases not matched to a gene; V was cut back by 3 bases and J by 3 bases. CDR3 sequence reads: CATSDAPGQGGTDTQYF. For the CDR3, the DNA is TGTGCCACCAGTGATGCCCCGGGACAGGGAGGAACAGATACGCAGTATTTT.

This clonotype appeared a few times. The chain has TRBV6-2 or TRBV6-3 and TRBJ2-7, with 8 bases matching TRBD1. The CDR3 loop spans 13 amino acids. Germline CDR1 reads MNHEY; CDR2 reads SVGEGT. With V trimmed by 2 bases and J by 7 bases, 4 bases remained unmatched. The CDR3 sequence is CASSYPRTGEQYF. DNA of the CDR3: TGTGCCAGCAGTTACCCCAGGACAGGGGAGCAGTACTTC.

CDR3 DNA: TGTGCCAGCAGTGAATCGGGACAGGGAAGCACTGAAGCTTTCTTT. Protein: CASSESGQGSTEAFF. The chain employs TRBV25-1 and TRBJ1-1, with 9 bases lining up with TRBD1. CDR1 is MGHDK, CDR2 SYGVNS, per germline. This CDR3 has 15 amino acids. V trimming: 1 base; J trimming: 4 bases; junction bases outside the gene matches: 4.

This clonotype was seen a handful of times. The rearrangement joins TRBV27 to TRBJ1-2, with D unclear. Deletions cut 7 bases from V and 5 bases from J, with 11 bases between. Germline lookup yields CDR1 MNHEY and CDR2 SMNVEV (reference sequence). The CDR3 contains 12 residues. In DNA form, the CDR3 reads TGTGCCAGCATGGAAGCGGGGTATGGCTACACCTTC. Protein: CASMEAGYGYTF.

The chain has TRBV20-1 and TRBJ2-7, with TRBD2 matching 11 bases. Germline CDR1 and CDR2: DFQATT and SNEGSKA (reference sequence). V lost 0 bases and J lost 7; bases outside the gene matches: 8. The CDR3 extends over 15 amino acids. The DNA for the CDR3 is TGCAGTGCTAGAGATCTAGCGGGGGGATTTAATGAGCAGTACTTC. Its translation is CSARDLAGGFNEQYF.

This clonotype turned up a few times. The chain combines TRBV4-2 with TRBJ1-5; maybe TRBD1 (5 bases). The CDR3 extends over 13 amino acids. Trimming left V 3 bases short and J 3 bases short, with 6 bases between. CDR1 LGHNA and CDR2 YNFKEQ come from the germline V gene. CDR3 region: CASSQGDNQPQHF. CDR3 nucleotide sequence: TGTGCCAGCAGCCAGGGGGACAATCAGCCCCAGCATTTT.

This sequence joins TRBV5-1 and TRBJ2-2; D is unresolved. Trimming cost V 0 bases and J 7 bases, with 19 bases left between them. The CDR3 is 17 amino acids. From germline, CDR1 is SGHRS and CDR2 YFSETQ. This CDR3 reads CASSLAGGLVEGGELFF. The CDR3 DNA reads TGCGCCAGCAGCTTGGCCGGTGGGCTAGTGGAAGGCGGGGAGCTGTTTTTT.

Regarding this clonotype: Its ends do not fully match the called genes, so a read error is possible. J is TRBJ1-4 and V is TRBV18, with D possibly TRBD1 on 5 matching bases. This CDR3 spans 16 amino acids. Germline-derived CDR1 and CDR2 are KGHSH and LQKENI. CDR3 loop: CVSSPSAGTPNEKLFF. For the CDR3, the DNA is TGTGTCAGCTCACCTTCCGCCGGGACCCCTAATGAAAAACTGTTTTTT.